A single sample is the source of the 31 T cell receptor beta chains below, sequenced in a study of beta chain features in type 1 diabetes. cDNA synthesis used the whole RNA isolate, giving expressed TCRB sequences. The table came from immunoSEQ multiplex PCR; TCRdb's copy has only in-frame clones and leaves some out. The sample includes around 330,000 clones, approximately 11% of them seen just once. The sequenced sample was naive CD4+ T cells from blood. The receptors here all came from a woman in her twenties or thirties in good health.

This chain links TRBV29-1 with TRBJ2-4; D is possibly TRBD2 (6 bases). This CDR3 comprises 15 residues. Trimming shortened V by 6 bases and J by 1 base, and 16 bases separated the two germline ends. Germline V CDR1 and CDR2: SQVTM, ANQGSEA. CDR3 in DNA: TGCAGCGTCGGGACTCCTGGGGAGGCCAAAAACATTCAGTACTTC. Its translation is CSVGTPGEAKNIQYF.

The rearrangement links TRBV4-3 to TRBJ2-5, with 10 bases matching TRBD2. Looked up from germline, CDR1 is LGHNA and CDR2 is YSLEER. The junction had 10 bases not matched to a gene; V was cut back by 4 bases and J by 5 bases. The CDR3 spans 16 residues. The DNA of the CDR3 is TGCGCCAGCAGCCGGGGCGACCTAGCGGGAGTGGAGACCCAGTACTTC. It codes for CASSRGDLAGVETQYF.

The chain uses TRBV7-2 and TRBJ2-1; 7 positions agree with TRBD1. V shed 4 bases and J 6 bases; nucleotides not matched to a gene: 0. The CDR3 extends over 12 amino acids. The V gene's germline CDR1 is SGHTA and CDR2 FQGNSA. The CDR3 region is CASSYRGNEQFF. The DNA for the CDR3 is TGTGCCAGCAGCTACAGGGGCAATGAGCAGTTCTTC. The entire variable domain, with the rest obtained from reference TRBV7-2 and TRBJ2-1, is as follows: GAGVSQSPSNKVTEKGKDVELRCDPISGHTALYWYRQSLGQGLEFLIYFQGNSAPDKSGLPSDRFSAERTGGSVSTLTIQRTQQEDSAVYLCASSYRGNEQFFGPGTRLTVL.

The chain employs TRBV7-8 and TRBJ2-7; TRBD2 aligns across 10 bases. The V gene's germline CDR1 is SGHVS and CDR2 FQNEAQ. CDR3 length equals 16 residues. V lost 5 bases, J lost 4 bases, and 11 bases stayed unmatched. CDR3 sequence reads: CASSARASGSQYEQYF. In DNA, the CDR3 is TGTGCCAGCAGCGCCAGGGCTAGCGGGAGCCAATACGAGCAGTACTTC. The entire variable domain, with the rest obtained from reference TRBV7-8 and TRBJ2-7, is as follows: GAGVSQSPRYKVAKRGQDVALRCDPISGHVSLFWYQQALGQGPEFLTYFQNEAQLDKSGLPSDRFFAERPEGSVSTLKIQRTQQEDSAVYLCASSARASGSQYEQYFGPGTRLTVT.

This sequence joins TRBV5-1 and TRBJ2-7; 8 bases map to TRBD1. The CDR3 has 13 amino acids. Trimming cost V 4 bases and J 3 bases; bases outside gene matches: 3. Germline V CDR1 and CDR2: SGHRS, YFSETQ. This CDR3 reads CASSTGQGYEQYF. CDR3 nucleotide sequence: TGCGCCAGCAGCACCGGACAGGGCTACGAGCAGTACTTC.

The V call is TRBV10-3, the J call TRBJ2-7; 9 bases align to TRBD1. CDR3 length: 15 amino acids. Per germline, CDR1 ENHRY and CDR2 SYGVKD. The trim removed 3 bases at V and 2 bases at J, leaving 5 bases unmatched. CDR3 sequence: CAISESGTGPYEQYF. The CDR3 DNA reads as TGTGCCATCAGTGAATCCGGGACAGGGCCCTACGAGCAGTACTTC.

V usage is TRBV7-2 and J usage is TRBJ2-7; 8 bases are a match to TRBD2. Germline CDR1 and CDR2: SGHTA and FQGNSA. The CDR3 is 14 residues long. V shed 4 bases and J 5 bases; nucleotides not matched to a gene: 7. The CDR3 DNA reads TGTGCCAGCAGCTCATTAAGCGGGAGCCACGAGCAGTACTTC. Its translation is CASSSLSGSHEQYF.

The chain carries TRBV4-3 and TRBJ2-1; D uncertain. Trimming stripped 0 bases from V and 4 bases from J, with 10 bases between. From germline, CDR1 is LGHNA and CDR2 YSLEER. There are 15 residues in the CDR3. In DNA, the CDR3 is TGCGCCAGCAGCCAAGATCGATTAGCTTACAATGAGCAGTTCTTC. Translation gives CASSQDRLAYNEQFF.

This clone has more than one count but fewer than ten. The V call is TRBV2, the J call TRBJ2-2; 8 bases align to TRBD2. The CDR3 contains 16 residues. CDR1 is SNHLY, CDR2 FYNNEI, per germline. The trim removed 3 bases at V and 2 bases at J, leaving 5 bases unmatched. Written as DNA, the CDR3 is TGTGCCAGCAGTGATTCAGCGGGAGCCAACACCGGGGAGCTGTTTTTT. Its translation: CASSDSAGANTGELFF.

The rearrangement joins TRBV7-2 to TRBJ2-2; TRBD1 matches 8 bases. V shed 2 bases and J 6 bases; nucleotides not matched to a gene: 8. The CDR3 contains 16 residues. Germline CDR1 is SGHTA and CDR2 is FQGNSA. CDR3 coding DNA: TGTGCCAGCAGCTTACGACAGGGGATCGTCTCCGGGGAGCTGTTTTTT. Translation gives CASSLRQGIVSGELFF.

The gene calls are TRBV6-5 and TRBJ1-2; D gene uncertain. The V gene lost 0 bases and the J gene lost 4 bases, with 12 bases spanning the gap. CDR1 is MNHEY, CDR2 SVGAGI, per germline. CDR3 length equals 15 residues. The CDR3, as DNA: TGTGCCAGCAGTTACTCTTTCGGGTCAGCCTATGGCTACACCTTC. Translation: CASSYSFGSAYGYTF.

Comments on this clone: The same CDR3 can be traced to other DNA sequences in this sample. The rearrangement joins TRBV11-2 to TRBJ2-5; 12 positions match TRBD2. The CDR3 runs 15 residues. V lost 5 bases to trimming and J lost 1 base; unmatched junction nucleotides: 2. Germline CDR1 and CDR2: SGHAT and FQNNGV. The CDR3: CASSRTSGAQETQYF. CDR3 nucleotide sequence: TGTGCCAGCAGCCGGACTAGCGGGGCCCAAGAGACCCAGTACTTC.

This chain joins TRBV2 and TRBJ1-1, with no clear D. V lost 4 bases, J lost 4 bases, and 7 bases lay in between. Germline V gives CDR1 SNHLY, CDR2 FYNNEI. The length of the CDR3 is 12 residues. CDR3 region: CASSVRGTEAFF. The CDR3 bases are TGTGCCAGCAGTGTACGGGGCACTGAAGCTTTCTTT.

The V gene is TRBV18, the J gene TRBJ2-5; TRBD2 might be the D (5 bases). Trimming left V 2 bases short and J 1 base short, with 11 bases between. This CDR3 has 15 amino acids. In germline, CDR1 is KGHSH, CDR2 LQKENI. The CDR3 DNA sequence: TGTGCCAGCTCACCAAACCAGAGGGCCCAAGAGACCCAGTACTTC. Amino acids: CASSPNQRAQETQYF.

In this sample, this clone turned up a few times. The chain uses TRBV7-2 and TRBJ2-5; 8 bases align to TRBD1. Germline V CDR1 and CDR2: SGHTA, FQGNSA. Trimming removed 4 bases from V and 2 bases from J; junction bases left unmatched: 3. The CDR3 covers 14 residues. CDR3 bases: TGTGCCAGCAGCTCTCGGACAGGGCAAGAGACCCAGTACTTC. It yields the protein CASSSRTGQETQYF.

This clone came up a few times. DNA for the CDR3: TGTGCCAGCAGTCTCCTACCTCTAGGGACAGGGGAGCTGTTTTTT. Translating gives CASSLLPLGTGELFF. The rearrangement joins TRBV28 to TRBJ2-2; D possibly corresponds to TRBD1 (6 bases). Germline V CDR1 and CDR2: MDHEN, SYDVKM. The V and J ends lost 5 bases and 8 bases respectively, with 18 bases between them. This CDR3 spans 15 amino acids. Full variable domain (outside the CDR3, taken from reference TRBV28 and TRBJ2-2): DVKVTQSSRYLVKRTGEKVFLECVQDMDHENMFWYRQDPGLGLRLIYFSYDVKMKEKGDIPEGYSVSREKKERFSLILESASTNQTSMYLCASSLLPLGTGELFFGEGSRLTVL.

This clone occurred a few times. This chain links TRBV7-3 with TRBJ2-7; the D is unclear. Per germline, CDR1 SGHTA and CDR2 FQGTGA. This CDR3 comprises 13 residues. V was shortened by 8 bases and J by 1 base, with 12 bases between the two germline ends. The CDR3 DNA is TGTGCCAGCTCCCGGTCCCCGTCCTACGAGCAGTACTTC. This sequence encodes CASSRSPSYEQYF.

The chain links TRBV6-5 to TRBJ2-7; 8 bases are a match to TRBD1. With V trimmed by 0 bases and J by 6 bases, 10 bases remained unmatched. Germline CDR1 and CDR2: MNHEY and SVGAGI. The CDR3 is 16 amino acids. The chain's CDR3 is CASSYSIVQGASEQYF. The CDR3 nucleotides are TGTGCCAGCAGTTACTCGATTGTCCAGGGGGCCTCCGAGCAGTACTTC.

This chain uses TRBV11-2 with TRBJ2-7; 9 bases agree with TRBD2. V shed 1 base, J shed 6 bases, and the junction held 7 bases outside the gene matches. Per the germline V gene, CDR1 is SGHAT and CDR2 is FQNNGV. CDR3 length: 15 amino acids. CDR3 loop: CASSLAFSGRREQYF. CDR3 bases: TGTGCCAGCAGCTTAGCCTTTAGCGGGAGACGCGAGCAGTACTTC.

In this sample, this clone turned up a few times. V and J are TRBV7-2 and TRBJ2-1; 14 positions match TRBD2. V dropped 5 bases and J dropped 7; count of bases not matched to a gene: 4. CDR3 length: 15 amino acids. CDR1 and CDR2 from the germline V gene are SGHTA and FQGNSA. For the CDR3, the DNA is TGTGCCAGCAGCCGACTAGCGGGAGGGCTTAATGAGCAGTTCTTC. It translates to CASSRLAGGLNEQFF.

Only a few counts were recorded for this clone. The gene calls are TRBV30 and TRBJ2-1; TRBD2 matches 12 bases. The length of the CDR3 is 14 residues. Unmatched junction bases numbered 5, after V lost 3 bases and J lost 8 bases. Germline-derived CDR1 and CDR2 are GTSNPN and SVGIG (reference sequence). CDR3: CAWSLAGGPYEQFF. The CDR3, as DNA: TGTGCCTGGAGCCTAGCGGGAGGGCCCTATGAGCAGTTCTTC.

The V call is TRBV29-1, the J call TRBJ1-5, with 8 positions matching TRBD1. The ends lost 7 bases at V and 7 bases at J; junction bases unmatched: 9. Germline CDR1 is SQVTM and CDR2 is ANQGSEA. The CDR3 totals 13 residues. In nucleotides, the CDR3 is TGCAGCGCCCAGGGGGCTTCAGGACAGCCCCAGCATTTT. It is translated as CSAQGASGQPQHF.

This chain uses TRBV7-2 with TRBJ2-3, with D possibly matching TRBD1 (6 bases). CDR3 length: 15 residues. Germline V gene data show CDR1 as SGHTA and CDR2 as FQGNSA. The V and J ends lost 5 bases and 4 bases respectively, with 16 bases between them. The CDR3 sequence is CASSPSTGWSDTQYF. CDR3 in DNA: TGTGCCAGCAGCCCTAGCACAGGGTGGTCAGATACGCAGTATTTT. Looking up the rest from reference TRBV7-2 and TRBJ2-3 gives the full variable domain: GAGVSQSPSNKVTEKGKDVELRCDPISGHTALYWYRQSLGQGLEFLIYFQGNSAPDKSGLPSDRFSAERTGGSVSTLTIQRTQQEDSAVYLCASSPSTGWSDTQYFGPGTRLTVL.

The V and J genes are TRBV28 and TRBJ2-7; unclear D gene. The CDR3 is 13 amino acids. V gave up 5 bases and J gave up 7 bases, with 15 bases separating them. Germline lookup yields CDR1 MDHEN and CDR2 SYDVKM. CDR3 sequence (DNA): TGTGCCAGCAGTCCCCCGAGGCTTGGTGAGCAGTACTTC. Translated, it gives CASSPPRLGEQYF.

CDR3: CASSHHGPYEQYF. The CDR3 bases are TGTGCCAGCAGCCATCATGGCCCCTACGAGCAGTACTTC. The chain recombines TRBV14 with TRBJ2-7; D gene uncertain. V was clipped by 3 bases and J by 2 bases, with 8 bases between them. The germline CDR1 and CDR2 sequences are SGHDN and FVKESK. The CDR3 length is 13 residues. Complete variable domain (other parts from reference TRBV14 and TRBJ2-7): EAGVTQFPSHSVIEKGQTVTLRCDPISGHDNLYWYRRVMGKEIKFLLHFVKESKQDESGMPNNRFLAERTGGTYSTLKVQPAELEDSGVYFCASSHHGPYEQYFGPGTRLTVT.

This clone was counted between two and nine times. This CDR3 is also generated by other DNA sequences in the sample. The chain uses TRBV5-4 and TRBJ2-7, with 12 positions matching TRBD2. The V gene's germline CDR1 is SGHNT and CDR2 YYREEE (reference sequence). CDR3 size: 15 residues. V shed 4 bases and J 1 base; nucleotides not matched to a gene: 3. CDR3 loop: CASSLGLAGSYEQYF. CDR3 DNA sequence: TGTGCCAGCAGCCTCGGACTAGCGGGGTCCTACGAGCAGTACTTC.

This clone has only a few counts. The CDR3 loop is CASSRPGYGYTF. The CDR3 DNA is TGTGCCAGCAGCCGACCAGGGTATGGCTACACCTTC. The chain is built from TRBV7-3 and TRBJ1-2; possible D gene TRBD1, 5 bases. This CDR3 region has 12 residues. Germline V gene lookup returns CDR1 SGHTA and CDR2 FQGTGA. Trimming removed 5 bases at V and 5 bases at J, with 9 bases between.

The V and J genes are TRBV19 and TRBJ2-1, with TRBD1 identical over 9 bases. The germline V gene has CDR1 LNHDA and CDR2 SQIVND (reference sequence). The CDR3 has 15 residues. Unmatched junction bases numbered 10, after V lost 5 bases and J lost 8 bases. CDR3 loop: CASSVPQGASDEQFF. CDR3 sequence (DNA): TGTGCCAGTAGTGTCCCACAGGGGGCAAGCGATGAGCAGTTCTTC.

CDR3 sequence: CASSQASGPYEQYF. The CDR3 region has the DNA TGTGCCAGCAGCCAAGCTAGCGGACCCTACGAGCAGTACTTC. V gene TRBV4-2 combines with J gene TRBJ2-7, with 7 bases fitting TRBD2. There are 14 residues in the CDR3. With V trimmed by 1 base and J by 2 bases, 2 bases remained unmatched. Germline V gives CDR1 LGHNA, CDR2 YNFKEQ.

This clone showed up just a few times. The chain employs TRBV28 and TRBJ2-1; TRBD2 matches at 9 bases. V trimming: 8 bases; J trimming: 9 bases; junction bases outside the gene matches: 14. The length of the CDR3 is 15 residues. Germline V gene data show CDR1 as MDHEN and CDR2 as SYDVKM. The CDR3 nucleotides read TGTGCCAGCCCTTCGACTAGGACTAGCGAGGGTGAGCAGTTCTTC. It specifies CASPSTRTSEGEQFF.

V gene TRBV29-1 combines with J gene TRBJ2-1, with unresolved D. This CDR3 contains 14 residues. Germline-derived CDR1 and CDR2 are SQVTM and ANQGSEA. Trimming took 4 bases from V and 1 from J, leaving 11 bases between them. CDR3 bases: TGCAGCGTTGCTCGTAGTGCTTCCTACAATGAGCAGTTCTTC. This gives the protein CSVARSASYNEQFF.